Sequencing of this T cell receptor (beta chain) was carried out in a study of response to subunit inactivated influenza vaccine. Study-wide points: Authors suggested few new T cells are recruited by each seasonal influenza vaccination.

The V end was cut by 2 bases, the J end by 1 base, with 15 bases between. Germline CDR1 and CDR2: SGHRS and YFSETQ. CDR3 length equals 16 residues. Each CDR3 protein is one row after TCRdb ran MiXCR on the RT-PCR reads. The top ten hold 10% to 13% of the sample, which has around 750,000 distinct CDR3 sequences, approximately 21% seen once. Concerning this clonotype itself: Antigen: not known.

The V call is TRBV5-1, the J call TRBJ1-1; a possible D gene is TRBD1 (6 bases). The sequences come from PBMCs from blood, collected approximately 5 days after vaccination. The TCR was taken from a man aged 50 to 60 who received an inactivated influenza vaccine. CDR3 sequence reads: CASSFGTYIPNTEAFF. The CDR3 DNA follows: TGCGCCAGCAGCTTCGGGACATATATTCCGAACACTGAAGCTTTCTTT.